The source of this T cell receptor (beta chain) is a study of T cells in Graves' hyperthyroidism and ophthalmopathy. Study at large: Peripheral blood was drawn at first diagnosis, prior to all treatment. Findings and limits, study-wide: Among clonotypes expanded in thyroid above 0.001, most were also found in blood. Through a model of 13 V-J features, ophthalmopathy was separated from stable hyperthyroidism.

For this clonotype: Its cognate antigen is unknown.

Using RNA transcripts as the source, TCR beta CDR3 regions were amplified. During a first-round RT-PCR of the TCR CDR3, the HTBI primer set was used. TCRdb independently ran MiXCR on the multiplex PCR reads; one entry per CDR3 protein. The table records some 350,000 distinct CDR3 sequences, around a quarter of them present only once. CDR1 and CDR2 from the germline V gene are SEHNR and FQNEAQ (reference sequence). Trimming took off 3 bases at V and 7 bases at J, with 13 bases between the two ends. The CDR3 is 15 residues long. Graves' hyperthyroidism qualified as stable when ophthalmopathy did not progress within 18 months.

The sequence was obtained from a man aged 50 or older with Graves' hyperthyroidism. Sequenced material: blood. The V and J genes are TRBV7-9 and TRBJ1-6, with no clear D. The CDR3 protein is CASSFQSGPNSPLHF. CDR3 in DNA: TGTGCCAGCAGCTTCCAATCCGGGCCGAATTCACCCCTCCACTTT.